The source of this T cell receptor (beta chain) is a study of vaccination and CD4 T cells after COVID-19. Study results and caveats: Median SARS-CoV-2-reactive clonotype numbers went up from approximately 21 to 38, but not significantly.

This clonotype was detected a few times. Its specificity is not known. The CDR3 has 14 residues. Germline values: CDR1 SGHTA, CDR2 FQGNSA. Trimming took off 2 bases at V and 5 bases at J, with 9 bases between the two ends. The Oncomine TCR Beta short-read assay was applied to DNA of cultured CD4+ T cells. Genomic DNA extraction was carried out from cultured CD4+ T cells. TCRdb reprocessed the PCR reads via MiXCR and lists one record per CDR3 protein. The sample lists 20,000 to 25,000 distinct CDR3 sequences, around 40% seen once, with 4.5% to 6.5% in the top ten. Treatment meaning: roughly 10-day PBMC culture with coronavirus spike peptide pools or control peptides (ViraFEST assay). After expanding antigen-specific T cells with peptide pools, ViraFEST sequenced their TCRs.

The receptor comes from a human donor who had recovered from COVID-19. The material sequenced was CD4+ T cells from blood, cultured in vitro, taken before SARS-CoV-2 vaccination. The chain is built from TRBV7-2 and TRBJ2-2; D perhaps matches TRBD2 (6 bases). The CDR3 nucleotides read TGTGCCAGCAGCTTAAAGCGGGTTACCGGGGAGCTGTTTTTT. It translates to CASSLKRVTGELFF.